This T cell receptor (beta chain) was sequenced for a study of blood T cells in healthy people across ages. As for this clonotype: Sequence at one end of the junction differs from germline and may be a read error.

CDR1 and CDR2 from the germline V gene are SGHTA and FQGNSA. This CDR3 comprises 19 residues. A J-beta primer mix and a sample-barcoded 5' primer were used in a second PCR of about 7 to 12 cycles. Researchers report that each sample yielded at least 3 million CDR3-containing paired-end reads. TCRdb ran MiXCR on the 5' RACE reads and lists one entry per CDR3 protein. The table shows 650,000 to 1,000,000 distinct CDR3 sequences, with around 36% occurring only once. The sample was blood. This receptor was taken from a young man in good health. The V and J genes are TRBV7-2 and TRBJ2-3; 12 nucleotides line up with TRBD1. CDR3 protein: CASSASGTGGVRWTDAQYF. The DNA for the CDR3 is TGTGCCAGCAGCGCCTCCGGGACAGGGGGCGTGAGATGGACAGATGCGCAGTATTTT.